This T cell receptor beta chain was identified during a study of cytomegalovirus exposure and HLA in healthy donors. Study conclusions and caveats: Later on, an analysis found that several of the most significant clusters appeared to be linked to common viral pathogens, which included parvovirus B19. With later analysis, a missense DCLRE1C variant became linked to TCR beta V- and J-gene trimming. The records held CMV serostatus as the only immune exposure information.

A word on this clone: Its antigen remains unidentified.

Germline CDR1 and CDR2: LNHDA and SQIVND (reference sequence). The CDR3 is 16 amino acids. With 60 Vbeta and 13 Jbeta primers, the PCR was carried out. Produced via immunoSEQ multiplex PCR; TCRdb's table is partial and in-frame only. Its table lists about 170,000 clones. V and J are TRBV19 and TRBJ2-5; 7 positions agree with TRBD2. The DNA end lines up better with TRBJ2-7; the J call may be wrong. Sequences were obtained from PBMCs. This sequence was found in a woman aged 55-70 years in good health and CMV-seronegative. The CDR3 DNA follows: TGTGCCAGTAGTATTTTAGCGGGCCCGGCTACTTACGAGCAGTACTTC. Its translation: CASSILAGPATYEQYF.